Reported below is one TCR beta chain. Its antigen is still unknown. The DNA is left out, because the CDR3 cannot be placed on it with certainty; the CDR3 is given as TCRdb lists it. In this study, focal radiation therapy paired with CTLA-4 blockade (ipilimumab) was tested in patients who had chemo-refractory metastatic non-small-cell lung cancer. From the cysteine up to the phenylalanine, the CDR3 has a length of 16 residues. The entry originates in a study of radiotherapy plus CTLA-4 blockade in lung cancer (dated by TCRdb to between 2017 and 2018). For the wider study: Among enrolled patients, around 20% had an objective response and 31% reached disease control.

Paper-wide results and their limitations: After treatment with radiotherapy and ipilimumab, TCR clones that originated in tumors expanded in peripheral blood. The strongest predictors of response, as reported, were early dynamic changes in blood T cell clones along with a rise in serum interferon-beta after radiation.

Library creation used the immunoSEQ multiplex PCR assay. TCRdb limited this immuneACCESS table to in-frame rearrangements with V and J called. A share of clones is missing; checked studies link under half to unresolved V genes, and the rest is unexplained. For this sample there are 89,000 or so clones; approximately 78% appear just once. Together, the top ten hold roughly 3.5% of the sample. This sequence uses TRBV1 and TRBJ2-7; TRBD2 reflects the table's D call only, with no check against the DNA. TRBV1 is reported as a pseudogene. The sequencing here drew on peripheral blood, taken from a patient treated with radiotherapy plus ipilimumab. This sequence was found in a human donor with non-small cell lung cancer who had a partial response to radiotherapy plus ipilimumab. The CDR3 reads CTSSPGSGVAGGIQYF.